This T cell receptor beta chain originates from a study of OX40 agonist ivuxolimab in advanced cancers. Study background: Patients were given ivuxolimab, an antibody that agonizes OX40 (CD134).

Produced via immunoSEQ multiplex PCR; TCRdb's table is partial and in-frame only. The profile covers roughly 48,000 clones, with less than 90% appearing a single time and roughly 6.7% taken by the ten largest. The CDR3 has 16 residues. V lost 5 bases and J lost 9; bases outside the gene matches: 13. Germline assignment: CDR1 SGHVS and CDR2 FNYEAQ. The sequences come from CD4+ or CD8+ T cells sorted from blood, collected in a trial of the OX40 agonist ivuxolimab. This TCR was recovered from an adult with an advanced solid tumor such as melanoma, head and neck, liver or kidney cancer. The V gene is TRBV7-6, the J gene TRBJ2-1; the match to TRBD2 covers 10 bases. CDR3 in amino acids: CASSTDSSGGSGEQFF. As DNA, the CDR3 is TGTGCCAGCAGCACCGACTCTAGCGGGGGTTCGGGTGAGCAGTTCTTC.